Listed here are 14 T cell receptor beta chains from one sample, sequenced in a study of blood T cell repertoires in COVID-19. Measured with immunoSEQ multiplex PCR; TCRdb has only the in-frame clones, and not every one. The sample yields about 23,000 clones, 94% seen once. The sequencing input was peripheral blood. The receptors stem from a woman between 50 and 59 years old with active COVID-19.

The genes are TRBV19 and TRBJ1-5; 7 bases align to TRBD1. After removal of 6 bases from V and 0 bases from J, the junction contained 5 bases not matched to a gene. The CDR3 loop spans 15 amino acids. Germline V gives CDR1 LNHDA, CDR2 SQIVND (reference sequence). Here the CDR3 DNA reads TGTGCCAGTAGCCAAGGGACAGTTAGCAATCAGCCCCAGCATTTT. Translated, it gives CASSQGTVSNQPQHF.

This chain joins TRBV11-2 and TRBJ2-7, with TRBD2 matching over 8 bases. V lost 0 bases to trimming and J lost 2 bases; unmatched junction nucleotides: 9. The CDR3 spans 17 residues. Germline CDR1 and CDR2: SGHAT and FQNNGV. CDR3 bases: TGTGCCAGCAGCTTAGACGCCCGGGGGGGTAGGCCCTACGAGCAGTACGTC. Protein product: CASSLDARGGRPYEQYV.

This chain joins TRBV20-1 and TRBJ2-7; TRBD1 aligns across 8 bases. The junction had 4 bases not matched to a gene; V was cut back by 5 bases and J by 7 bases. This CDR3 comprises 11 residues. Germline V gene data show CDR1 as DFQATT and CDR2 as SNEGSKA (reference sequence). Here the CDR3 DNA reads TGCAGTGCTTTGGACAGGGAGGAGCAGTACTTC. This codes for CSALDREEQYF.

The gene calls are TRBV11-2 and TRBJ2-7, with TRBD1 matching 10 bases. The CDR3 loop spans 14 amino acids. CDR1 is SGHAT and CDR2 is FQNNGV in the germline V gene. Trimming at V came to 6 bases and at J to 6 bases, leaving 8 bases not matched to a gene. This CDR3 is CASRSPGQGPEQYF. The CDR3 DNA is TGTGCCAGCAGATCACCGGGACAGGGGCCCGAGCAGTACTTC.

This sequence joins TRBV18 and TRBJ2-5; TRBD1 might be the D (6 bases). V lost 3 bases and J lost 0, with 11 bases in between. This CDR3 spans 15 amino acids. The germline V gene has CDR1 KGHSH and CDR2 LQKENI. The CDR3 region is CASSPATGYQETQYF. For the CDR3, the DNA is TGTGCCAGCTCACCCGCGACAGGTTACCAAGAGACCCAGTACTTC.

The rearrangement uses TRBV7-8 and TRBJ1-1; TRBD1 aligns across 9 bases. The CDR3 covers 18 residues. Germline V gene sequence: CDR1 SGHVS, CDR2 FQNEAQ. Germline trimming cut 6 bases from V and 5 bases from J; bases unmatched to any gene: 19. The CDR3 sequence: CASRPITGTGSVRTEAFF. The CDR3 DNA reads TGTGCCAGCAGACCTATTACCGGGACAGGGTCGGTAAGGACTGAAGCTTTCTTT.

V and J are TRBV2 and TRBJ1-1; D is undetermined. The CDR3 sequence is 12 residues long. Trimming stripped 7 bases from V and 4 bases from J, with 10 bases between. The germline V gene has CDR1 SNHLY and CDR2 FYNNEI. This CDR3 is CASTVGSTEAFF. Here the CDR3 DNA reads TGTGCCAGCACGGTGGGGAGCACTGAAGCTTTCTTT.

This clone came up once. CDR3 sequence: CASSFQGIDGNTIYF. CDR3 in DNA: TGCGCCAGCAGCTTCCAGGGGATAGACGGAAACACCATATATTTT. The rearrangement uses TRBV5-1 and TRBJ1-3; D is possibly TRBD1 (6 bases). This CDR3 is built from 15 residues. Trimming removed 2 bases from V and 4 bases from J, with 13 bases in between. Germline CDR1 is SGHRS and CDR2 is YFSETQ. Together with reference TRBV5-1 and TRBJ1-3, the CDR3 gives the full variable domain: KAGVTQTPRYLIKTRGQQVTLSCSPISGHRSVSWYQQTPGQGLQFLFEYFSETQRNKGNFPGRFSGRQFSNSRSEMNVSTLELGDSALYLCASSFQGIDGNTIYFGEGSWLTVV.

The CDR3 coding sequence is TGTGCCACCCAAGGGGGTTTGAACACTGAAGCTTTCTTT. Translating gives CATQGGLNTEAFF. The chain combines TRBV27 with TRBJ1-1; maybe TRBD1 (6 bases). Trimming took 10 bases from V and 0 from J, leaving 12 bases between them. Germline CDR1 MNHEY, CDR2 SMNVEV (reference sequence). This CDR3 contains 13 residues.

The CDR3 DNA sequence: TGTGCCAGCAGCGGGGGTCGGGTCGTACCCGGGGAGCTGTTTTTT. Its protein is CASSGGRVVPGELFF. The chain has TRBV2 and TRBJ2-2; D possibly corresponds to TRBD2 (6 bases). CDR1 SNHLY and CDR2 FYNNEI come from the germline V gene. CDR3 length: 15 residues. V was trimmed by 6 bases and J by 6 bases, leaving 17 bases between them.

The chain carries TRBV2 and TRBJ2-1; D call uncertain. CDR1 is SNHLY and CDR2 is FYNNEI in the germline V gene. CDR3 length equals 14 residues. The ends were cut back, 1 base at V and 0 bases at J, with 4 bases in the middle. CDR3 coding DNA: TGTGCCAGCAGTGAAGTCAGCTCCTACAATGAGCAGTTCTTC. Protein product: CASSEVSSYNEQFF.

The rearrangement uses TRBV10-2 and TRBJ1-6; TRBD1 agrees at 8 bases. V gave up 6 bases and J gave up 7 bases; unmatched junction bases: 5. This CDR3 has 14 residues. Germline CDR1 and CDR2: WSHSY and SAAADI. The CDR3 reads CASRTDRANSPLHF. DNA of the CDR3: TGCGCCAGCAGGACGGACAGGGCAAATTCACCCCTCCACTTT.

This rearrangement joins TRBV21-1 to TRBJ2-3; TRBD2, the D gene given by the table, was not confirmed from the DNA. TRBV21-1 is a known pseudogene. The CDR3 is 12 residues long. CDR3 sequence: CASNALTDTQYF. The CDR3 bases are TGTGCCAGCAACGCGCTCACAGATACGCAGTATTTT.

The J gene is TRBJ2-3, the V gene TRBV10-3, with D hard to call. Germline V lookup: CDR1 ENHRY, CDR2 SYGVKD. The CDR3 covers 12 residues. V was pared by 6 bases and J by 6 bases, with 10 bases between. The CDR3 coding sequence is TGTGCCATCAGCGCCAGCGAGGATACGCAGTATTTT. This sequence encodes CAISASEDTQYF.